Below, 10 T cell receptor beta chains from the same sample are listed, as sequenced in a study of radiotherapy plus CTLA-4 blockade in lung cancer. Profiling relied on immunoSEQ multiplex PCR, and the TCRdb table lists in-frame clones only, not all of them. The table records roughly 15,000 clones, roughly two thirds of them present only once. The sequenced sample was peripheral blood, obtained from a patient treated with radiotherapy plus ipilimumab. Receptors originate from a human donor with non-small cell lung cancer whose response to radiotherapy plus ipilimumab could not be evaluated.

This clone was counted only a few times. The chain recombines TRBV11-2 with TRBJ2-7; D might be TRBD2 (6 bases). This CDR3 is built from 14 residues. V gave up 5 bases and J gave up 3 bases, with 14 bases separating them. Germline CDR1 reads SGHAT; CDR2 reads FQNNGV. This chain's CDR3 is CASSLRGTDYEQYF. DNA for the CDR3: TGTGCCAGCAGCCTGCGCGGGACGGACTACGAGCAGTACTTC.

The chain carries TRBV6-6 and TRBJ2-3, with a possible D match to TRBD2 (6 bases). V lost 2 bases, J lost 2 bases, and 14 bases lay in between. Germline lookup yields CDR1 MNHNY and CDR2 SVGAGI (reference sequence). The CDR3 is 16 residues long. CDR3 protein: CASSYLEGAFTDTQYF. In DNA form, the CDR3 reads TGTGCCAGCAGTTACCTGGAGGGAGCATTCACAGATACGCAGTATTTT.

This sequence joins TRBV2 and TRBJ2-3, with 7 bases fitting TRBD1. Trimming took 3 bases from V and 6 from J; bases not matched to a gene: 9. The CDR3 spans 15 residues. Germline V lookup: CDR1 SNHLY, CDR2 FYNNEI. The CDR3 region has the DNA TGTGCCAGCAGTGATCGCAGGGGGTCTCTTGATACGCAGTATTTT. Residues: CASSDRRGSLDTQYF.

This clone counts as large. This sequence joins TRBV19 and TRBJ2-3, with 7 bases matching TRBD1. V was pared by 1 base and J by 2 bases, with 3 bases of the junction left unmatched. The germline CDR1 and CDR2 sequences are LNHDA and SQIVND (reference sequence). CDR3 size: 15 residues. DNA of the CDR3: TGTGCCAGTAGTATAGTGGGGACAGACACAGATACGCAGTATTTT. Translation: CASSIVGTDTDTQYF. The full variable domain, with the rest looked up from reference TRBV19 and TRBJ2-3, is DGGITQSPKYLFRKEGQNVTLSCEQNLNHDAMYWYRQDPGQGLRLIYYSQIVNDFQKGDIAEGYSVSREKKESFPLTVTSAQKNPTAFYLCASSIVGTDTDTQYFGPGTRLTVL.

This clone came up a few times. The chain combines TRBV6-4 with TRBJ2-2, with D perhaps matching TRBD2 (5 bases). From germline, CDR1 is MRHNA and CDR2 SNTAGT. CDR3 size: 14 residues. The germline V and J ends were trimmed by 5 bases and 4 bases, with 11 bases remaining between them. The CDR3 coding sequence is TGTGCCAGCAGTTTCCATGGAGGCACCGGGGAGCTGTTTTTT. It specifies CASSFHGGTGELFF.

The rearrangement links TRBV6-5 to TRBJ1-6; 7 nucleotides agree with TRBD1. J was trimmed by 5 bases and V by 5 bases; bases with no gene match: 0. This CDR3 has 13 amino acids. Looked up from germline, CDR1 is MNHEY and CDR2 is SVGAGI. This CDR3 reads CASSQGDNSPLHF. The CDR3, as DNA: TGTGCCAGCAGTCAGGGGGATAATTCACCCCTCCACTTT.

The rearrangement uses TRBV11-2 and TRBJ2-3, with 13 bases aligning to TRBD2. From germline, CDR1 is SGHAT and CDR2 FQNNGV. Trimming took 3 bases from V and 2 from J; bases not matched to a gene: 2. The CDR3 sequence is 16 residues long. CDR3 residues: CASSFGTSGATDTQYF. CDR3 sequence (DNA): TGTGCCAGCAGCTTCGGGACTAGCGGGGCCACAGATACGCAGTATTTT.

This chain links TRBV19 with TRBJ2-7; 8 nucleotides line up with TRBD1. The CDR3 has 14 amino acids. Trimming cost V 2 bases and J 2 bases; bases outside gene matches: 2. Germline CDR1 is LNHDA and CDR2 is SQIVND (reference sequence). The DNA for the CDR3 is TGTGCCAGTAGTATAAGGACAGGGACCTACGAGCAGTACTTC. It codes for CASSIRTGTYEQYF. Looking up the rest from reference TRBV19 and TRBJ2-7 gives the full variable domain: DGGITQSPKYLFRKEGQNVTLSCEQNLNHDAMYWYRQDPGQGLRLIYYSQIVNDFQKGDIAEGYSVSREKKESFPLTVTSAQKNPTAFYLCASSIRTGTYEQYFGPGTRLTVT.

The gene calls are TRBV9 and TRBJ1-3; 8 bases line up with TRBD1. CDR3 length equals 17 residues. V lost 0 bases to trimming and J lost 2 bases; unmatched junction nucleotides: 7. The V gene's germline CDR1 is SGDLS and CDR2 YYNGEE. For the CDR3, the DNA is TGTGCCAGCAGCGTAGAACCAGGGGGCGCAGCTGGAAACACCATATATTTT. It yields the protein CASSVEPGGAAGNTIYF.

The V and J genes are TRBV25-1 and TRBJ1-1, with no clear D. Germline V CDR1 and CDR2: MGHDK, SYGVNS. V shed 6 bases and J shed 8 bases, with 7 bases lying between them. This CDR3 spans 10 amino acids. CDR3: CASRAAEAFF. DNA for the CDR3: TGTGCCAGCAGGGCGGCCGAAGCTTTCTTT.